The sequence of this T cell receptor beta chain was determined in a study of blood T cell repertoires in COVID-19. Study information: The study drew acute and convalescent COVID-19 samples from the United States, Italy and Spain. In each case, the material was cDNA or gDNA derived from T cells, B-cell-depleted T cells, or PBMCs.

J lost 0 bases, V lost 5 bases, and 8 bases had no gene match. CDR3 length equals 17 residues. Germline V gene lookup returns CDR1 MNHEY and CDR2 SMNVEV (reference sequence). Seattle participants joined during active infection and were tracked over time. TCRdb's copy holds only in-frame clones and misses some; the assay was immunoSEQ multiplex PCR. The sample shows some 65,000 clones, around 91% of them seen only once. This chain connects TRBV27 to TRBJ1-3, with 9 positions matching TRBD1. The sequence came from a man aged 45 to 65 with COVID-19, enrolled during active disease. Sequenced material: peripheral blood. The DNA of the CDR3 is TGTGCCAGCAGTCCTGGGACAGGGCCCTTCTCTGGAAACACCATATATTTT. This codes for CASSPGTGPFSGNTIYF.